The present T cell receptor beta chain was sequenced within a study of blood T cell repertoires in COVID-19 (dated by TCRdb to about 2020). Context from the whole study: Samples from collaborators originated in the United States, Italy and Spain and spanned both the acute and convalescent phases of COVID-19. Deeply sampled blood TCRbeta repertoires from subjects exposed to, actively infected with, or recovered from COVID-19 were included in the dataset. The repertoires were released in a freely available public database meant as a resource for research on the immune response to SARS-CoV-2. Where available, HLA class I and class II types were taken from metadata supplied by the sample provider and were not determined by assay-based typing. The samples were drawn from the first 160 participants of the ongoing ImmuneRACE study and from 950 to 1,500 subjects provided by 6 global collaborators. The sample metadata nearly always contained a de-identified subject ID, COVID-19 status, age in years and sex. The prospective study material was composed of cDNA or gDNA derived from T cells, B-cell-depleted T cells, or PBMCs.

The immunoSEQ Assay, a bias-controlled multiplex PCR, was used to amplify TCRbeta CDR3 regions from genomic DNA. As for how the authors treated the data: Within the assay, amplification of reference gene primers was used to estimate how many nucleated cells each sample contained. To quantify the absolute abundance of each unique TCRbeta CDR3 rearrangement, sequence reads were collapsed and filtered. Productive Simpson clonality was computed per sample as the square root of Simpson's diversity index over productive rearrangements. The table was pulled from immuneACCESS by TCRdb, which kept in-frame rearrangements only. Such tables lose some clones; where checked, under half of the loss comes from unresolved V genes, and the rest has no known cause. That table is the source of V, J and clone size, and D and trimming were worked out from the DNA. This sample lists almost 400,000 clones; 70% to 90% were detected once. The ten biggest clones cover 0.9% to 1% of the sample.

On this clone: This clone's antigen is unknown. Base quality data are lacking; no much larger clone is found one base away.

The paper's findings and limits, for the study overall: Clinical and demographic metadata were provided uncurated, with the amount varying by source and participant.

Participants in the prospective study were enrolled through a virtual design, were aged about 18 to 89 years, and lived in approximately 24 United States geographic areas. Cohort assignment in the prospective study relied on participant-reported clinical history from a screening survey and a study questionnaire. In the prospective study, mobile phlebotomists collected whole blood, serum and a nasopharyngeal or oropharyngeal swab from each participant. Over a 2-month period, participants in the prospective study had the option of providing additional blood draws and questionnaires. Before DNA extraction, prospective study blood samples were shipped either frozen or at room temperature. Specimen: PBMCs or T cells enriched from blood (not recorded which). This receptor was obtained from a woman younger than 45 with acute COVID-19.

The DNA sequence is as follows: TGCGCCAGCAGCCAAGGGAGGGGAGTCAGCGAGACCCAGTACTTC. Its protein product is CASSQGRGVSETQYF. The rearrangement joined TRBV4-1 to TRBJ2-5, and the D gene may be TRBD2, 6 bases matching. V gives up 1 base and J gives up 5 bases, and the segment between their germline ends measures 14 bases. The CDR3, cysteine through phenylalanine, is 15 amino acids long. Just the 45-base CDR3 DNA is kept, in frame starting at base 1. Taken from the germline V gene, the CDR1 and CDR2 loops are MGHRA and YSYEKL.